This TCR beta chain was identified during a study of blood T cell repertoires in COVID-19. In the study overall: Sources were T cells, B-cell-depleted T cells, or PBMCs; the material itself was cDNA or gDNA.

Followed over time, Seattle patients had been enrolled while infection was active. Per the original methods: Amplification of reference gene primers provided the estimated nucleated cell counts. The data were produced by immunoSEQ multiplex PCR, yet TCRdb's version contains in-frame clones alone and is incomplete. That table gives V, J and clone size, and the DNA gave D and trimming. Of around 100,000 clones in the sample, roughly nine tenths were seen once. The receptor was derived from a man between 60 and 70 years old with COVID-19, enrolled during active disease. Sequenced material: peripheral blood.

The CDR3, as DNA: TGTGCCAGCAGTTCTTTAGCGGGAGGACTGGAGACCCAGTACTTC. Its translation is CASSSLAGGLETQYF. The gene calls are TRBV28 and TRBJ2-5, with 10 bases aligning to TRBD2. Germline V gene data show CDR1 as MDHEN and CDR2 as SYDVKM. The V gene end was trimmed by 4 bases and the J gene end by 5 bases; junction bases not matched to a gene: 7. The CDR3 loop spans 15 amino acids. Full variable domain (rest looked up from reference TRBV28 and TRBJ2-5): DVKVTQSSRYLVKRTGEKVFLECVQDMDHENMFWYRQDPGLGLRLIYFSYDVKMKEKGDIPEGYSVSREKKERFSLILESASTNQTSMYLCASSSLAGGLETQYFGPGTRLLVL.